The T cell receptor (beta chain) described here comes from a study of post-analysis software for immune sequencing data. The overall study: The study covered relapsing-remitting, secondary progressive and progressive-relapsing courses of multiple sclerosis.

The library was made from cDNA and included unique molecular identifiers. T cells numbering about 0.85 to 10 million yielded some 500,000 cDNA molecules. Each CDR3 protein gets one entry after TCRdb re-called the PCR reads with MiXCR. The sample comprises roughly 730,000 distinct CDR3 sequences, roughly 27% of which are singletons, and 0.5% to 0.6% rests with the top ten. This clonotype was observed a handful of times. Its target is unknown. Study-wide points: Analysis by F measure revealed that same-batch samples clustered strongly together. TRBV5-6, TRBV5-1 and TRBV20-1 were among roughly five TRBV segments more frequent in patients than controls. Multiple sclerosis patients showed significantly lower normalized Chao1 diversity than controls did.

Germline loops: CDR1 SGDLS, CDR2 YYNGEE. There are 16 residues in the CDR3. With 3 bases removed from V and 1 base from J, the gap between germline ends came to 14 bases. The chain is built from TRBV9 and TRBJ2-1; TRBD1 is a possible D gene (6 bases). The source is a girl between 10 and 17 years old with multiple sclerosis. The sample was blood. CDR3 sequence: CASSASRGGSYNEQFF. CDR3 bases: TGTGCCAGCAGCGCCTCACGAGGGGGATCCTACAATGAGCAGTTCTTC.